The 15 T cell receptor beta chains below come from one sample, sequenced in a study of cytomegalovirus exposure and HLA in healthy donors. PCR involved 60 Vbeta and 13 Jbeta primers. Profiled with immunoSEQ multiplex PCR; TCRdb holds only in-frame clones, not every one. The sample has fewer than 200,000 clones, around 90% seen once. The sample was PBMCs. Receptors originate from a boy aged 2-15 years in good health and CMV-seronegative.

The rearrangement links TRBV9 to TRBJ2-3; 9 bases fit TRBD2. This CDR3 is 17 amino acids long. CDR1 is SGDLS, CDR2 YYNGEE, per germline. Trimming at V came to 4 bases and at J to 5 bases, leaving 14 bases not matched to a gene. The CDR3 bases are TGTGCCAGCAGCCCCAGGTGGGCGGGGGGGCCAGGAGATACGCAGTATTTT. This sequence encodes CASSPRWAGGPGDTQYF. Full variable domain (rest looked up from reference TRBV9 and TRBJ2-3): DSGVTQTPKHLITATGQRVTLRCSPRSGDLSVYWYQQSLDQGLQFLIQYYNGEERAKGNILERFSAQQFPDLHSELNLSSLELGDSALYFCASSPRWAGGPGDTQYFGPGTRLTVL.

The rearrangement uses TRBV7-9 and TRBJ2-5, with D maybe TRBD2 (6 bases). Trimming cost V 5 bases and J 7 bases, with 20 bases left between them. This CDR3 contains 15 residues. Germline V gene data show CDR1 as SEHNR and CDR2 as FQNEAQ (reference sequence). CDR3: CASSPPAGPEGTQYF. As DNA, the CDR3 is TGTGCCAGCAGCCCTCCCGCGGGGCCCGAGGGGACCCAGTACTTC.

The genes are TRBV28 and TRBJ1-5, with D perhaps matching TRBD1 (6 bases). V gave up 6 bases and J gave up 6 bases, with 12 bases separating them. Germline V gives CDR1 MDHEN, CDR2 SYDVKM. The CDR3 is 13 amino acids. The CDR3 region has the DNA TGTGCCAGCAGAACCCAGGGGAGTCAGCCCCAGCATTTT. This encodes CASRTQGSQPQHF.

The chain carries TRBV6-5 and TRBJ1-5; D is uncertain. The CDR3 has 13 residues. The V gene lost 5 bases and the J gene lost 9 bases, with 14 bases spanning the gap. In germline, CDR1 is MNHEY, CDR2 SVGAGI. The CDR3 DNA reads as TGTGCCAGCAGTGAAGCTTCCGCCGGGCCCCAGCATTTT. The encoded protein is CASSEASAGPQHF.

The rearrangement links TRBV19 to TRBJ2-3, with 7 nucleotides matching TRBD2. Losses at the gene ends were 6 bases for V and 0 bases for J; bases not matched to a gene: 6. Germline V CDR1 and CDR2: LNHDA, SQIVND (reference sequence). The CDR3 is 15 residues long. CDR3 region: CASSIGGRSTDTQYF. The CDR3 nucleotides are TGTGCCAGTAGCATTGGCGGGAGAAGCACAGATACGCAGTATTTT.

The CDR3 protein is CASSRRTGSYEQYF. The CDR3 nucleotides are TGTGCCAGCAGCAGAAGGACAGGGTCCTACGAGCAGTACTTC. The chain has TRBV28 and TRBJ2-7, with TRBD1 matching 8 bases. The CDR3 covers 14 residues. Germline values: CDR1 MDHEN, CDR2 SYDVKM. V lost 6 bases and J lost 1; bases outside the gene matches: 5.

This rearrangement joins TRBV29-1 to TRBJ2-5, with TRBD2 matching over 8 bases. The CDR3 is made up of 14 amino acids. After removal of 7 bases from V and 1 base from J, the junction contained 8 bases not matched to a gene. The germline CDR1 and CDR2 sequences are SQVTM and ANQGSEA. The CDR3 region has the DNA TGCAGCGCCATGAAGGGACTAGTCCAAGAGACCCAGTACTTC. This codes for CSAMKGLVQETQYF.

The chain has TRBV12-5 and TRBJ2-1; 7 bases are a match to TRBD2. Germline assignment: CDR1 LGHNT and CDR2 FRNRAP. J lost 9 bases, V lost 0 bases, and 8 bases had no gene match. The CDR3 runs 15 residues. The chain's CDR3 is CASGLVLAKASEQFF. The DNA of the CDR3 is TGTGCTAGTGGTTTGGTACTAGCGAAGGCAAGTGAGCAGTTCTTC. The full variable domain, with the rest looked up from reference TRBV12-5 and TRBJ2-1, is DARVTQTPRHKVTEMGQEVTMRCQPILGHNTVFWYRQTMMQGLELLAYFRNRAPLDDSGMPKDRFSAEMPDATLATLKIQPSEPRDSAVYFCASGLVLAKASEQFFGPGTRLTVL.

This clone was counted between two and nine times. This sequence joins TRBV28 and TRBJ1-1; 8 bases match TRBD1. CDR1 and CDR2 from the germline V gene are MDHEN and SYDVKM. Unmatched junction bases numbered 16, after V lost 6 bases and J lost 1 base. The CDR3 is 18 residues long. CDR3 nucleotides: TGTGCCAGCAGCCGACCGGGCAGGGGGCGCGCCGGGAACACTGAAGCTTTCTTT. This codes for CASSRPGRGRAGNTEAFF.

The chain's CDR3 is CARKRGNTEAFF. CDR3 nucleotide sequence: TGTGCCCGGAAAAGGGGGAACACTGAAGCTTTCTTT. V is TRBV30 and J is TRBJ1-1; D perhaps matches TRBD1 (5 bases). The CDR3 covers 12 residues. The V gene lost 8 bases and the J gene lost 1 base, with 11 bases spanning the gap. Germline V gene data show CDR1 as GTSNPN and CDR2 as SVGIG (reference sequence).

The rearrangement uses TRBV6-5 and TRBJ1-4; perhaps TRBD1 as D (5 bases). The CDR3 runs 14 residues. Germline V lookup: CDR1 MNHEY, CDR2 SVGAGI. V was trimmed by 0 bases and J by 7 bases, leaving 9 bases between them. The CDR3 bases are TGTGCCAGCAGTTACTCGGGGCGCGGTGAAAAACTGTTTTTT. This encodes CASSYSGRGEKLFF.

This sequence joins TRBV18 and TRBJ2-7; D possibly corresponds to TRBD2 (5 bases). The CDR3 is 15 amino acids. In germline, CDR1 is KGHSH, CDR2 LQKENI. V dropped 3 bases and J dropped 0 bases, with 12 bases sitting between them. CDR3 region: CASSPGAANSYEQYF. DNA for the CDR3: TGTGCCAGCTCACCGGGAGCGGCCAACTCCTACGAGCAGTACTTC.

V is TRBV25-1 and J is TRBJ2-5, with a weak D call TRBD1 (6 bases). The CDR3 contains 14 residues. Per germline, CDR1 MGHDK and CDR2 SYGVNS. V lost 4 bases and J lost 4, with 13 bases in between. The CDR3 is CASSVQGLVETQYF. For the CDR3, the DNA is TGTGCCAGCAGTGTCCAGGGGTTGGTAGAGACCCAGTACTTC.

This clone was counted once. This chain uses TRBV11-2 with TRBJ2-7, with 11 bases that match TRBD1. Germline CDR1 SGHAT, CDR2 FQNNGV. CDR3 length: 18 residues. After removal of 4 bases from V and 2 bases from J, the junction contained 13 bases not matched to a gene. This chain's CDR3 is CASSSPFQGTGGAYEQYF. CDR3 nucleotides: TGTGCCAGCAGCTCACCTTTCCAAGGGACAGGGGGAGCCTACGAGCAGTACTTC. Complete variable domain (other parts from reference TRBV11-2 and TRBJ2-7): EAGVAQSPRYKIIEKRQSVAFWCNPISGHATLYWYQQILGQGPKLLIQFQNNGVVDDSQLPKDRFSAERLKGVDSTLKIQPAKLEDSAVYLCASSSPFQGTGGAYEQYFGPGTRLTVT.

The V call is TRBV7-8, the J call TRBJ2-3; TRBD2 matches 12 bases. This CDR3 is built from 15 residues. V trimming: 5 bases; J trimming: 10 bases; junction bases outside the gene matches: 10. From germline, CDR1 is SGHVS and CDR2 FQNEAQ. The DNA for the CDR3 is TGTGCCAGCAGCCCCGGCCGGACTAGCGGGAAAGCGCAGTATTTT. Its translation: CASSPGRTSGKAQYF.